These 24 T cell receptor beta chains share one sample of origin, sequenced in a study of cytomegalovirus exposure and HLA in healthy donors. Method: immunoSEQ multiplex PCR; TCRdb's copy keeps in-frame clones and lacks some. The repertoire holds some 260,000 clones, with more than 85% as singletons. Source material: PBMCs. The receptor source for this set is a young man in good health and CMV-seropositive.

This clone was found a few times. This chain joins TRBV30 and TRBJ1-5; a weak D match, TRBD1 (5 bases). This CDR3 comprises 13 residues. Germline CDR1 is GTSNPN and CDR2 is SVGIG (reference sequence). The V end was cut by 0 bases, the J end by 6 bases, with 9 bases between. CDR3 residues: CAWSVGRGQPQHF. The CDR3 DNA sequence: TGTGCCTGGAGTGTGGGAAGGGGTCAGCCCCAGCATTTT.

This chain joins TRBV29-1 and TRBJ1-1, with TRBD1 identical over 8 bases. The CDR3 contains 12 residues. V gave up 6 bases and J gave up 4 bases; unmatched junction bases: 4. Germline values: CDR1 SQVTM, CDR2 ANQGSEA. DNA of the CDR3: TGCAGCGTGGCAACAGGGGGCACTGAAGCTTTCTTT. As protein: CSVATGGTEAFF.

This clone was detected only once. The V gene is TRBV29-1, the J gene TRBJ2-5; 7 bases agree with TRBD2. CDR3 size: 13 residues. Germline V gene lookup returns CDR1 SQVTM and CDR2 ANQGSEA. V lost 2 bases and J lost 4; bases outside the gene matches: 4. Here the CDR3 reads CSVEKVAGETQYF. The DNA of the CDR3 is TGCAGCGTTGAAAAAGTAGCGGGAGAGACCCAGTACTTC.

This chain joins TRBV28 and TRBJ1-2; 7 bases match TRBD1. The CDR3 contains 19 residues. J lost 3 bases, V lost 5 bases, and 21 bases had no gene match. The germline V gene has CDR1 MDHEN and CDR2 SYDVKM. This CDR3 reads CASSPGWGDRVDLYYGYTF. The CDR3 nucleotides read TGTGCCAGCAGTCCCGGGTGGGGCGACAGGGTAGACTTATACTATGGCTACACCTTC.

This chain uses TRBV29-1 with TRBJ1-1; D is unresolved. V was clipped by 5 bases and J by 1 base, with 14 bases between them. Germline CDR1 is SQVTM and CDR2 is ANQGSEA. The CDR3 spans 14 residues. The CDR3 spells CSVKTGYGNTEAFF. CDR3 nucleotide sequence: TGCAGCGTTAAAACCGGTTATGGGAACACTGAAGCTTTCTTT.

The chain carries TRBV4-2 and TRBJ1-2; 7 bases fit TRBD1. The CDR3 extends over 15 amino acids. V lost 0 bases to trimming and J lost 2 bases; unmatched junction nucleotides: 3. CDR1 is LGHNA, CDR2 YNFKEQ, per germline. For the CDR3, the DNA is TGTGCCAGCAGCCAAGAGCCAGGGGGAAACTATGGCTACACCTTC. It is translated as CASSQEPGGNYGYTF.

CDR3 region: CASRGLAGGNEQFF. CDR3 coding DNA: TGTGCCAGCCGGGGACTAGCGGGAGGGAATGAGCAGTTCTTC. This rearrangement joins TRBV6-1 to TRBJ2-1; 16 nucleotides match TRBD2. Germline V gene sequence: CDR1 MNHNS, CDR2 SASEGT. CDR3 length: 14 residues. V was clipped by 8 bases and J by 7 bases; unmatched bases: 2.

V and J are TRBV7-8 and TRBJ1-3, with 8 bases lining up with TRBD1. Germline assignment: CDR1 SGHVS and CDR2 FQNEAQ. The CDR3 extends over 14 amino acids. Trimming cost V 3 bases and J 3 bases; bases outside gene matches: 1. The CDR3 is CASSLDRVGNTIYF. Here the CDR3 DNA reads TGTGCCAGCAGCTTGGACAGGGTTGGAAACACCATATATTTT.

The V call is TRBV25-1, the J call TRBJ1-1, with a weak D call TRBD1 (6 bases). CDR3 length equals 15 residues. Trimming removed 3 bases at V and 6 bases at J, with 17 bases between. Looked up from germline, CDR1 is MGHDK and CDR2 is SYGVNS. As DNA, the CDR3 is TGTGCCAGCAGTGACTTCGGGACATTCAGTGCTGAAGCTTTCTTT. Translated: CASSDFGTFSAEAFF.

The chain uses TRBV19 and TRBJ1-5, with no clear D. V was pared by 8 bases and J by 0 bases, with 8 bases between. Germline lookup yields CDR1 LNHDA and CDR2 SQIVND (reference sequence). This CDR3 contains 13 residues. The CDR3 bases are TGTGCCAGTGGAGCTTATAGCAATCAGCCCCAGCATTTT. Amino acid sequence: CASGAYSNQPQHF.

This clone was counted a few times. The V and J genes are TRBV14 and TRBJ1-1; no clear D. This CDR3 is built from 13 residues. Germline-derived CDR1 and CDR2 are SGHDN and FVKESK. The V end was cut by 4 bases, the J end by 1 base, with 7 bases between. The CDR3 region is CASSLGRNTEAFF. CDR3 in DNA: TGTGCCAGCAGCCTCGGCAGGAACACTGAAGCTTTCTTT.

This clone was seen a single time. The rearrangement links TRBV30 to TRBJ1-5; 7 bases fit TRBD1. The CDR3 has 19 amino acids. In germline, CDR1 is GTSNPN, CDR2 SVGIG (reference sequence). J lost 0 bases, V lost 2 bases, and 16 bases had no gene match. The chain's CDR3 is CAWSPPDRLMPYSNQPQHF. The CDR3 nucleotides read TGTGCCTGGAGTCCACCGGACAGGTTAATGCCCTATAGCAATCAGCCCCAGCATTTT.

This chain joins TRBV7-6 and TRBJ2-5; D is possibly TRBD2 (5 bases). Germline V gene lookup returns CDR1 SGHVS and CDR2 FNYEAQ. The germline V and J ends were trimmed by 5 bases and 5 bases, with 9 bases remaining between them. This CDR3 is built from 12 residues. The DNA of the CDR3 is TGTGCCAGCAGCCGACTATCGGAGACCCAGTACTTC. Its protein product is CASSRLSETQYF. The whole variable domain, filled in from reference TRBV7-6 and TRBJ2-5, reads GAGVSQSPRYKVTKRGQDVALRCDPISGHVSLYWYRQALGQGPEFLTYFNYEAQQDKSGLPNDRFSAERPEGSISTLTIQRTEQRDSAMYRCASSRLSETQYFGPGTRLLVL.

This clone was detected a few times. V usage is TRBV20-1 and J usage is TRBJ1-2, with 7 bases that match TRBD1. Germline loops: CDR1 DFQATT, CDR2 SNEGSKA (reference sequence). This CDR3 is built from 11 residues. The CDR3 coding sequence is TGCAGCGGGACAGACGGTTCAGGCTACACCTTC. Translating gives CSGTDGSGYTF.

DNA for the CDR3: TGTGCCAGCAGTAAACAGGGAAATCAGCCCCAGCATTTT. The encoded protein is CASSKQGNQPQHF. The chain joins TRBV6-6 to TRBJ1-5; possible D gene TRBD1, 6 bases. The CDR3 loop spans 13 amino acids. The germline V gene has CDR1 MNHNY and CDR2 SVGAGI (reference sequence). V shed 5 bases and J shed 4 bases, with 9 bases lying between them.

The V gene is TRBV6-5, the J gene TRBJ1-4; D gene uncertain. The length of the CDR3 is 16 residues. From germline, CDR1 is MNHEY and CDR2 SVGAGI. V shed 0 bases and J shed 0 bases, with 8 bases lying between them. This CDR3 is CASSYSAPPTNEKLFF. Written as DNA, the CDR3 is TGTGCCAGCAGTTACTCCGCGCCCCCAACTAATGAAAAACTGTTTTTT.

The chain uses TRBV4-1 and TRBJ2-7, with D possibly being TRBD1 (5 bases). V was cut by 3 bases and J by 3 bases, with 12 bases left in between. The V gene's germline CDR1 is MGHRA and CDR2 YSYEKL. This CDR3 has 14 residues. CDR3 sequence (DNA): TGCGCCAGCAGCCACCAAGGGCAGGGCTACGAGCAGTACTTC. Its translation is CASSHQGQGYEQYF.

The chain links TRBV6-1 to TRBJ2-7; 8 bases are a match to TRBD1. Per germline, CDR1 MNHNS and CDR2 SASEGT. The CDR3 covers 13 residues. Germline trimming cut 5 bases from V and 6 bases from J; bases unmatched to any gene: 6. CDR3 DNA: TGTGCCAGCAGTTGGACAGGGATAAGCGAGCAGTACTTC. Protein product: CASSWTGISEQYF.

The chain couples TRBV28 to TRBJ2-2; TRBD2 aligns across 9 bases. V lost 5 bases, J lost 10 bases, and 17 bases stayed unmatched. CDR1 is MDHEN, CDR2 SYDVKM, per germline. The CDR3 extends over 17 amino acids. CDR3 coding DNA: TGTGCCAGCAGTCGGCACCCTGGTGATAGCGGGAGTGTGGAGCTGTTTTTT. The encoded protein is CASSRHPGDSGSVELFF.

The chain uses TRBV27 and TRBJ2-3, with D unclear. With 3 bases removed from V and 6 bases from J, the gap between germline ends came to 13 bases. CDR1 MNHEY and CDR2 SMNVEV come from the germline V gene (reference sequence). The CDR3 consists of 14 residues. CDR3 DNA: TGTGCCAGCAGTTTTCTAGGCCCGGCGGATACGCAGTATTTT. Protein product: CASSFLGPADTQYF.

The chain carries TRBV5-8 and TRBJ2-7; maybe TRBD2 (6 bases). Trimming pared 3 bases from V and 1 base from J, leaving 11 bases between. This CDR3 comprises 14 residues. Germline V gene data show CDR1 as SGHTS and CDR2 as YDEGEE. CDR3 DNA sequence: TGTGCCAGCAGCTGGGTCCGGGGGTCCTACGAGCAGTACTTC. Protein product: CASSWVRGSYEQYF.

The chain joins TRBV10-3 to TRBJ2-1; TRBD2 matches 10 bases. Per the germline V gene, CDR1 is ENHRY and CDR2 is SYGVKD. The trim removed 11 bases at V and 5 bases at J, leaving 6 bases unmatched. This CDR3 region has 13 residues. CDR3 sequence reads: CAWGSGRDNEQFF. The CDR3 region has the DNA TGTGCCTGGGGGAGCGGGAGGGACAATGAGCAGTTCTTC.

This chain links TRBV10-3 with TRBJ2-3; D remains ambiguous. CDR1 is ENHRY and CDR2 is SYGVKD in the germline V gene. Trimming removed 4 bases at V and 6 bases at J, with 8 bases between. The CDR3 contains 12 residues. This CDR3 reads CAISVYRDTQYF. The DNA for the CDR3 is TGTGCCATCAGTGTCTATAGGGATACGCAGTATTTT.

The chain couples TRBV9 to TRBJ2-1, with D possibly being TRBD1 (5 bases). Germline CDR1 is SGDLS and CDR2 is YYNGEE. V shed 4 bases and J shed 2 bases, with 13 bases lying between them. The CDR3 consists of 15 residues. DNA for the CDR3: TGTGCCAGCAGCTCCAGGGTGGGTACCTACAATGAGCAGTTCTTC. It specifies CASSSRVGTYNEQFF.